This T cell receptor beta chain was captured in a study of CXCR3-negative and CXCR3-positive naive CD8 T cells. The CDR3 sequence is 15 residues long. Germline V lookup: CDR1 SQVTM, CDR2 ANQGSEA. Findings and caveats of the study: Naive CXCR3-negative and CXCR3-positive cells had similar TRBV-TRBJ usage; memory differed. Memory CD8+ cells showed much lower diversity, while both naive subsets displayed comparably high diversity.

5' RACE with UMI labels generated the TRB cDNA libraries. TCRdb reprocessed the 5' RACE reads and keeps a single row for each CDR3 protein, giving no DNA. This sample carries tens of thousands of distinct CDR3 sequences, with around 10% going to the ten biggest clones. The sorter processed each CD8+ T cell subset in triplicate at some 330,000 cells apiece. About this clonotype: Antigen: not known.

Sequencing used memory CD8+ T cells from blood. The chain links TRBV29-1 to TRBJ2-7. The receptor's source is a human donor in good health. Some clones in this sample may be carry-over from other donors' samples. CDR3 sequence reads: CSVEDPSSESYEQYF.